A single T cell receptor beta chain is shown here with its context. The data were produced by immunoSEQ multiplex PCR, yet TCRdb's version contains in-frame clones alone and is incomplete. The data contain some 150,000 clones, roughly 90% of them seen just once; the ten biggest clones take up approximately 3%. This record belongs to a study of blood T cell repertoires in COVID-19. The CDR3 runs 13 residues. Trimming pared 6 bases from V and 10 bases from J, leaving 13 bases between. The specimen sequenced was peripheral blood. V and J are TRBV12-3 or TRBV12-4 and TRBJ1-6; TRBD1 might be the D (6 bases). The clonotype was recovered from a man aged 55 to 69 with acute or convalescent COVID-19. CDR3 sequence (DNA): TGTGCCAGCAGCACGACAGGAAGGTCACCCCTCCACTTT. It specifies CASSTTGRSPLHF.